This T cell receptor (beta chain) stems from a study of early T cells in non-severe SARS-CoV-2 infection. As regards this clonotype: The antigen remains unidentified.

Unique molecular identifiers (one per individual cDNA molecule) were attached. TCRdb re-called the 5' RACE reads through MiXCR, storing one row per CDR3 protein. The sample has approximately 70,000 distinct CDR3 sequences, about 9% seen once. Study-wide results and limits: Matches to VDJdb favored anti-spike CD8 responses and missed private and CD4 specificities.

Germline V gene data show CDR1 as SGDLS and CDR2 as YYNGEE. The CDR3 extends over 12 amino acids. V lost 3 bases and J 5 bases, leaving 9 bases between the germline ends. The rearrangement uses TRBV9 and TRBJ2-7; a weak D match, TRBD2 (5 bases). The sample consisted of whole blood, taken at baseline. This TCR came from an adult who was a healthcare worker with PCR-confirmed SARS-CoV-2 infection or an uninfected control (not recorded which). In DNA, the CDR3 is TGTGCCAGCAGCGGCCGCGGGCACGAGCAGTACTTC. This translates into CASSGRGHEQYF.